The present entry profiles one TCR beta chain with its context. The antigen it binds to is not known. No clone much larger than this one lies a single base away; base qualities are absent. This entry comes from a study of CD8 T cells in Susac syndrome (dated by TCRdb to the late 2010s). Context from the whole study: Repertoire sequencing was used to test whether CD8+ T cell activation and differentiation in Susac syndrome was antigen driven. CD8+ T cell repertoire clonality was compared between some 12 healthy donors, approximately 14 Susac syndrome patients and 15 multiple sclerosis patients. Study-wide conclusions, independent of this receptor: The TCR sequencing and HLA analysis was acknowledged to have included a relatively small number of individuals.

RNA was extracted with the RNeasy kit and 0.5 to 1 ug was reverse transcribed using random hexamers. TCR beta CDR3 regions were amplified with the immunoSEQ multiplex PCR assay covering 54 Vbeta and 13 Jbeta segments. PCR amplification bias was corrected by using a synthetic template baseline for primer optimization and computational correction. In the original analysis: Only productive sequences were kept, with reads annotated to V, D and J genes according to IMGT and analyzed in immunoSEQ Analyzer. To calculate clonality, Shannon entropy was normalized by log2 of the number of productive unique sequences and then subtracted from one. For each patient and control, public and private clones were evaluated within the 100 most prevalent clones. Clones were defined as Susac-specific when absent from the healthy and MS cohorts, from about 1,100 published viral clones and from other ImmuneACCESS disease sequences. The public reads were run again by TCRdb, first through fastp at Q25 and then through MiXCR, and only productive beta chains were kept. CDR3 protein sequences are deduplicated, and each keeps its most common genes and DNA. TCRdb, not the authors, supplied the V and J calls. Present in this sample are hundreds of thousands of distinct CDR3 sequences, more than 80% of which were seen just once. In total, the top ten clones hold around 0.12% of the sample.

Relative to germline, V is missing 5 bases and J is missing 0 bases, with 9 bases of the junction outside any gene match. Per the germline V gene (reference sequence), MNHEY is the CDR1 and SMNVEV is the CDR2. The CDR3 spans 18 residues, from the cysteine through the phenylalanine. The kept DNA is CDR3 alone, 54 bases in frame from the first base. Peripheral blood CD8+ and CD4+ T cells from healthy donors, Susac syndrome patients and multiple sclerosis patients were profiled using high-throughput TCR beta sequencing. Treatment-naive patients with stable or active relapsing-remitting disease fulfilling revised McDonald criteria were used as multiple sclerosis controls. CD8+ TEMRA cells were enriched by FACS, while bulk CD8+ and CD4+ T cells were purified by magnetic negative isolation. Blood was collected in EDTA tubes and processed within 24 hours, with PBMCs isolated through density gradient centrifugation. PBMCs destined for TCR sequencing were cryopreserved in liquid nitrogen and later thawed in a 37 °C water bath. The sorted or isolated CD4+, CD8+ and CD8+ TEMRA cells reached a purity of at least 90%.

Recombination connected TRBV27 to TRBJ2-6, with TRBD1 matching 8 junction bases. Sequenced input: CD8+ T cells from PBMCs. This receptor was identified in a human donor with multiple sclerosis. This receptor has the CDR3 CASSPGQGVYSGANVLTF. The base sequence is TGTGCCAGCAGTCCCGGACAGGGCGTCTACTCTGGGGCCAACGTCCTGACTTTC.